This T cell receptor beta chain was sequenced in a study of Graves' ophthalmopathy and Graves' hyperthyroidism. About the study: Hyperthyroidism qualified as stable when ophthalmopathy did not develop within 18 months of follow-up.

This clonotype was observed many times. Its specificity is unknown. Germline lookup yields CDR1 SQVTM and CDR2 ANQGSEA. This CDR3 is built from 13 residues. The germline V and J ends were trimmed by 5 bases and 3 bases, with 11 bases remaining between them. Amplification targeted the TCR beta CDR3 regions, with RNA transcripts as the source material. First-round RT-PCR employed HTBI primers, with a second-round multiplex PCR after it. TCRdb reprocessed the multiplex PCR reads with MiXCR, giving one entry per CDR3 protein. The data show some 1.1 million distinct CDR3 sequences, roughly 35% seen once. General study findings and limits: Sensitivity reached 70% to 71% and specificity under 85% when the model predicted ophthalmopathy progression.

The origin of this receptor is an adult man with Graves' hyperthyroidism. The sequenced sample was peripheral blood or thyroid tissue (not recorded which). This chain links TRBV29-1 with TRBJ1-5; D is unresolved. CDR3 bases: TGCAGCGTTCTCGACACCAACAATCAGCCCCAGCATTTT. This codes for CSVLDTNNQPQHF. Drawing the rest from reference TRBV29-1 and TRBJ1-5, the complete variable domain is SAVISQKPSRDICQRGTSLTIQCQVDSQVTMMFWYRQQPGQSLTLIATANQGSEATYESGFVIDKFPISRPNLTFSTLTVSNMSPEDSSIYLCSVLDTNNQPQHFGDGTRLSIL.